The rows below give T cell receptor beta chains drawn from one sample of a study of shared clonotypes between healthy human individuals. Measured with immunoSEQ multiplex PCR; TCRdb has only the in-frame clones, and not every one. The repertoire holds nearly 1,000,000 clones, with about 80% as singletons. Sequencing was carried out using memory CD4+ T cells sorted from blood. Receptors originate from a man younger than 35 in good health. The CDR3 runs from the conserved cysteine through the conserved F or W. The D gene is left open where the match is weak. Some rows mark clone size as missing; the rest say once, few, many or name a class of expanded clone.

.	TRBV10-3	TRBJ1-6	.	TGTGCCACCGACCGAATCACGACAGGCTCCACTCCTAATTCACCCCTCCACTTT	CATDRITTGSTPNSPLHF
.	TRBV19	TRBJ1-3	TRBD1	TGTGCCACCAAACCTACGACAGGGGCCGGAAACACCATATATTTT	CATKPTTGAGNTIYF
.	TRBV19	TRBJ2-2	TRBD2	TGTGCCAGTAGTATTCTCGCACGCGGGGGTCCCGGGGAGCTGTTTTTT	CASSILARGGPGELFF
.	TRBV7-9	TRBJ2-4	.	TGTGCCAGCAGCTTAGGGCCCTCTGAGCTCCAGTACTTC	CASSLGPSELQYF
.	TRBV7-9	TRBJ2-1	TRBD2	TGTGCCAGCAGCTTAGGACTAGCGGGGGGATACAATGAGCAGTTCTTC	CASSLGLAGGYNEQFF
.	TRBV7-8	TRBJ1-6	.	TGTGCCAGCAGCCCGCGGGAGGGTGAATCACCCCTCCACTTT	CASSPREGESPLHF
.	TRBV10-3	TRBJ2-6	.	TGTGCCATCAGTGAGTCCAGGGGCTCTGGGGCCAACGTCCTGACTTTC	CAISESRGSGANVLTF
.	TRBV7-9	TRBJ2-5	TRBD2	TGTGCCAGCAGCCAACGGAGCGGGAGCGGCTCAACCCAGTACTTC	CASSQRSGSGSTQYF
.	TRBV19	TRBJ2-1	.	TGTGCCTCCACGGACTGGGGGCGGGGCAATGAGCAGTTCTTC	CASTDWGRGNEQFF
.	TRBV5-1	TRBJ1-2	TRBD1	TGCGCCAGCAGCTTGGCGGGACAGGGAGTGCGAGGCTACACCTTC	CASSLAGQGVRGYTF
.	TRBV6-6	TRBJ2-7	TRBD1	TGTGCCAGCATTCCGGGACAGAGGGCCCACGAGCAGTACTTC	CASIPGQRAHEQYF
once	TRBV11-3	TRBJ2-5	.	TGTGCCAGCAGCCCGGGACAACACAGGGAGACCCAGTACTTC	CASSPGQHRETQYF
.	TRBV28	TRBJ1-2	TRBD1	TGTGCCAGCAGGAGACTAGGTGGGGGACAGGCCAACTATGGCTACACCTTC	CASRRLGGGQANYGYTF
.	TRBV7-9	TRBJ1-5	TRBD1	TGTGCCAGCAGCTTTGGGACAGGAAGCAATCAGCCCCAGCATTTT	CASSFGTGSNQPQHF
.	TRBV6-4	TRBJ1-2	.	TGTGCCAGCAGTGAACAGGGAGGAGGGAGCGGCTACACCTTC	CASSEQGGGSGYTF
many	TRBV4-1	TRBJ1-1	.	TGCGCCAGCAGCCCTCCTTGGGGAGAGAGGGGGAACACTGAAGCTTTCTTT	CASSPPWGERGNTEAFF
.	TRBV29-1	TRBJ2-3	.	TGCAGCGTTGATATGTCTAACACAGATACGCAGTATTTT	CSVDMSNTDTQYF
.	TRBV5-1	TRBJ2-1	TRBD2	TGCGCCAGCAGCTTGGCCTTGACTAGCGGGAGCATAAATGAGCAGTTCTTC	CASSLALTSGSINEQFF
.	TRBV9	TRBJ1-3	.	TGTGCCAGCAGCGTAGCAGCACACTCTGGAAACACCATATATTTT	CASSVAAHSGNTIYF
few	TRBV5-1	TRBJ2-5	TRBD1	TGCGCCAGCACCCGAGGGACAGGGGAAGAGACCCAGTACTTC	CASTRGTGEETQYF